This TCR beta chain stems from a study of T cells after yellow fever vaccination. Study outcomes and limitations: Abundant contaminating clonotypes from the bulk population could appear in FACS-sorted repertoires. Post-booster repertoires again held most primary-vaccination clones (approximately 96% CD4, roughly 90% CD8).

Trimming shortened V by 5 bases and J by 4 bases, and 11 bases separated the two germline ends. CDR3 length: 13 amino acids. Germline V gives CDR1 SGHTA, CDR2 FQGNSA. Synthesis of TCR cDNA relied on 5'RACE template switching, which attached a universal primer site and UMIs. TCRdb processed the 5' RACE reads anew with MiXCR; each CDR3 protein has one entry. Among over 10,000 distinct CDR3 sequences listed, 4.9% were seen once. This clonotype was counted at least ten times. The genes are TRBV7-2 and TRBJ2-5; TRBD1 might be the D (5 bases). This receptor was identified in a man aged 30 to 45 who received the YFV17D yellow fever vaccine. The specimen comprised PBMCs, either bulk or a sorted T-cell subset (CD4+, CD8+, memory, or dextramer-sorted; not recorded which), sampled 45 days after the yellow fever booster vaccination. CDR3: CASSPRQIETQYF. For the CDR3, the DNA is TGTGCCAGCAGCCCCCGACAGATAGAGACCCAGTACTTC.